This T cell receptor beta chain derives from a study of PD-1 blockade in classical Hodgkin lymphoma. As for this clone: Its target is not known.

The table came from immunoSEQ multiplex PCR; TCRdb's copy has only in-frame clones and leaves some out. The data show roughly 90,000 clones, roughly 76% seen once. From germline, CDR1 is SGHRS and CDR2 YFSETQ. This CDR3 spans 16 amino acids. The V segment lost 5 bases and the J segment 4 bases; nucleotides outside the gene matches: 11. Study-wide results and limits: It was reported that newly diagnosed patients had less baseline TCR diversity than healthy donors. By cycle point C4D1, TCR diversity had risen significantly in CD4+ cells (but not CD8+ cells). Prior to therapy, complete responders displayed diversity much like that of newly diagnosed patients.

After autologous stem cell transplantation all patients relapsed, and prior brentuximab vedotin exposure differed between cohorts. Classification of best responses gave complete response, partial response or progressive disease. The specimen was peripheral blood mononuclear cells (PBMCs), collected before the second cycle of nivolumab. This TCR was recovered from a human donor with classical Hodgkin lymphoma. The chain recombines TRBV5-1 with TRBJ2-3; 9 bases are shared with TRBD1. The CDR3: CASSVATGGWADTQYF. The CDR3 coding sequence is TGCGCCAGCAGTGTGGCAACAGGGGGCTGGGCAGATACGCAGTATTTT.